A single sample is the source of the 28 T cell receptor beta chains below, sequenced in a study of blood T cell repertoires in COVID-19. Data came from immunoSEQ multiplex PCR; TCRdb stores just in-frame clones and leaves some out. This table has approximately 150,000 clones, about 88% appearing once. Material for sequencing was peripheral blood. All receptors come from a man aged 55 to 70 with active or convalescent COVID-19.

In the case of this clone: The sample holds other DNA sequences that translate to the same CDR3. This chain connects TRBV24-1 to TRBJ2-1; TRBD2 might be the D (6 bases). In germline, CDR1 is KGHDR, CDR2 SFDVKD. This CDR3 has 11 amino acids. V dropped 6 bases and J dropped 7 bases, with 6 bases sitting between them. The chain's CDR3 is CATSRGNEQFF. CDR3 nucleotide sequence: TGTGCCACCAGTCGGGGGAATGAGCAGTTCTTC.

The chain is built from TRBV6-5 and TRBJ1-1; D perhaps matches TRBD1 (5 bases). The CDR3 is 14 amino acids. CDR1 and CDR2 from the germline V gene are MNHEY and SVGAGI. V lost 2 bases, J lost 5 bases, and 12 bases lay in between. The CDR3 spells CASSYMGLGTEAFF. The DNA for the CDR3 is TGTGCCAGCAGTTACATGGGGCTGGGGACTGAAGCTTTCTTT.

V and J are TRBV5-5 and TRBJ2-3; 12 nucleotides agree with TRBD1. This CDR3 has 19 amino acids. Trimming took 4 bases from V and 0 from J; bases not matched to a gene: 12. CDR1 and CDR2 (germline): SGHKS, YYEKEE (reference sequence). The CDR3 loop is CASSKGQGAGGISTDTQYF. In DNA, the CDR3 is TGTGCCAGCAGCAAGGGACAGGGGGCAGGGGGGATTAGCACAGATACGCAGTATTTT.

The rearrangement links TRBV10-3 to TRBJ2-1; D is possibly TRBD1 (5 bases). In germline, CDR1 is ENHRY, CDR2 SYGVKD. The CDR3 runs to 16 residues. V shed 0 bases and J shed 6 bases, with 15 bases lying between them. The CDR3 reads CAISESGRGKGNEQFF. In nucleotides, the CDR3 is TGTGCCATCAGTGAGTCGGGTAGGGGAAAGGGCAATGAGCAGTTCTTC.

The gene calls are TRBV4-2 and TRBJ2-7, with 9 bases that match TRBD2. With 1 base clipped from V and 1 base from J, the junction kept 5 bases outside the gene matches. Germline CDR1 and CDR2: LGHNA and YNFKEQ. The CDR3 loop spans 16 amino acids. The DNA for the CDR3 is TGTGCCAGCAGCCAAGTCCGACTAGCGGAGTCCTACGAGCAGTACTTC. It yields the protein CASSQVRLAESYEQYF.

This clone was detected only once. The chain is built from TRBV6-2 or TRBV6-3 and TRBJ1-5; 8 bases are a match to TRBD1. This CDR3 comprises 14 residues. Germline lookup yields CDR1 MNHEY and CDR2 SVGEGT. Germline trimming cut 5 bases from V and 6 bases from J; bases unmatched to any gene: 6. The CDR3 reads CASSDGQGAQPQHF. CDR3 nucleotide sequence: TGTGCCAGCAGTGACGGACAGGGCGCTCAGCCCCAGCATTTT.

The V and J genes are TRBV11-2 and TRBJ2-5; tentatively, D is TRBD2 (5 bases). The V end lost 3 bases, the J end lost 5 bases, and 16 bases lay between the germline ends. The CDR3 length is 15 residues. The V gene's germline CDR1 is SGHAT and CDR2 FQNNGV. In DNA form, the CDR3 reads TGTGCCAGCAGCTTCAATCCGGGGTGGGATGAGACCCAGTACTTC. Its protein product is CASSFNPGWDETQYF. Full variable domain (missing parts from reference TRBV11-2 and TRBJ2-5): EAGVAQSPRYKIIEKRQSVAFWCNPISGHATLYWYQQILGQGPKLLIQFQNNGVVDDSQLPKDRFSAERLKGVDSTLKIQPAKLEDSAVYLCASSFNPGWDETQYFGPGTRLLVL.

This chain joins TRBV6-6 and TRBJ1-3, with TRBD1 as a possible D gene (5 bases). Germline CDR1 and CDR2: MNHNY and SVGAGI (reference sequence). The germline V and J ends were trimmed by 2 bases and 2 bases, with 10 bases remaining between them. There are 15 residues in the CDR3. CDR3 sequence: CASSYGRGTGNTIYF. The CDR3 coding sequence is TGTGCCAGCAGTTACGGTCGGGGGACTGGAAACACCATATATTTT.

The V call is TRBV10-3, the J call TRBJ1-1; D may be TRBD1 (6 bases). Trimming left V 5 bases short and J 3 bases short, with 10 bases between. The CDR3 contains 13 residues. Germline CDR1 reads ENHRY; CDR2 reads SYGVKD. The CDR3 reads CAISKGGDTEAFF. CDR3 in DNA: TGTGCCATCAGTAAAGGGGGGGACACTGAAGCTTTCTTT.

V and J are TRBV10-1 and TRBJ2-2; TRBD1 matches at 7 bases. The CDR3 runs 16 residues. V shed 3 bases and J 1 base; nucleotides not matched to a gene: 5. CDR1 is WNHNN, CDR2 SYGVQD, per germline (reference sequence). In nucleotides, the CDR3 is TGCGCCAGCAGTGAAAGAAACAGGGGGAACACCGGGGAGCTGTTTTTT. Translating gives CASSERNRGNTGELFF.

V usage is TRBV2 and J usage is TRBJ2-3; 12 bases fit TRBD2. Germline CDR1 is SNHLY and CDR2 is FYNNEI. This CDR3 spans 15 amino acids. V dropped 6 bases and J dropped 10; count of bases not matched to a gene: 11. CDR3 sequence reads: CASRGLAGNDIAQYF. The CDR3 nucleotides are TGTGCCAGCAGAGGACTAGCGGGGAACGATATCGCGCAGTATTTT.

V gene TRBV5-1 combines with J gene TRBJ2-5; 14 nucleotides agree with TRBD2. The CDR3 is 15 residues long. J gave up 2 bases and V 4 bases, and 1 base lay outside the gene matches. The germline CDR1 and CDR2 sequences are SGHRS and YFSETQ. CDR3 amino acids: CASSRTSGRQETQYF. Written as DNA, the CDR3 is TGCGCCAGCAGCCGGACTAGCGGGAGGCAAGAGACCCAGTACTTC.

This clone was counted a single time. The V call is TRBV19, the J call TRBJ2-1; TRBD2 matches at 11 bases. V shed 3 bases and J 3 bases; nucleotides not matched to a gene: 4. The CDR3 is 16 amino acids. In germline, CDR1 is LNHDA, CDR2 SQIVND (reference sequence). CDR3 nucleotides: TGTGCCAGTAGTATTCTAACTAGCGGGGGCTACAATGAGCAGTTCTTC. The encoded protein is CASSILTSGGYNEQFF.

The chain couples TRBV6-5 to TRBJ1-6, with 11 bases lining up with TRBD1. The CDR3 extends over 14 amino acids. Looked up from germline, CDR1 is MNHEY and CDR2 is SVGAGI. V shed 8 bases, J shed 10 bases, and the junction held 7 bases outside the gene matches. The CDR3 here is CASWGTGGRSPLHF. In nucleotides, the CDR3 is TGTGCCAGCTGGGGGACAGGGGGACGGTCACCCCTCCACTTT.

V usage is TRBV6-5 and J usage is TRBJ1-1; 10 positions agree with TRBD1. J was trimmed by 3 bases and V by 6 bases; bases with no gene match: 7. CDR3 size: 15 residues. Germline values: CDR1 MNHEY, CDR2 SVGAGI. CDR3 protein: CASSWDRGLYTEAFF. Here the CDR3 DNA reads TGTGCCAGCAGCTGGGACAGGGGATTGTACACTGAAGCTTTCTTT.

The rearrangement joins TRBV19 to TRBJ1-5, with D possibly being TRBD1 (5 bases). The ends were cut back, 8 bases at V and 1 base at J, with 24 bases in the middle. The germline gives CDR1 LNHDA, CDR2 SQIVND (reference sequence). CDR3 length equals 18 residues. CDR3 sequence reads: CASHSQGPGFWSNQPQHF. DNA for the CDR3: TGTGCCAGTCACAGCCAGGGCCCAGGTTTCTGGAGCAATCAGCCCCAGCATTTT.

This clone was seen only once. The gene calls are TRBV28 and TRBJ2-1; a possible D gene is TRBD2 (6 bases). V dropped 0 bases and J dropped 2 bases, with 8 bases sitting between them. This CDR3 contains 15 residues. Per the germline V gene, CDR1 is MDHEN and CDR2 is SYDVKM. The DNA of the CDR3 is TGTGCCAGCAGTTTATGGGGCGGGACCTACAATGAGCAGTTCTTC. Amino acid sequence: CASSLWGGTYNEQFF.

The J gene is TRBJ2-7, the V gene TRBV27; perhaps TRBD1 as D (6 bases). V shed 6 bases and J shed 3 bases, with 12 bases lying between them. The germline V gene encodes CDR1 MNHEY and CDR2 SMNVEV (reference sequence). This CDR3 has 13 residues. CDR3 amino acids: CASRGTISYEQYF. Written as DNA, the CDR3 is TGTGCCAGCAGAGGGACAATTAGCTACGAGCAGTACTTC.

This rearrangement joins TRBV4-1 to TRBJ2-5; D perhaps matches TRBD1 (6 bases). CDR3 length: 14 residues. Germline CDR1 is MGHRA and CDR2 is YSYEKL. Trimming left V 5 bases short and J 1 base short, with 11 bases between. CDR3 sequence reads: CASSSTGLQETQYF. The CDR3 DNA reads as TGCGCCAGCAGCTCCACAGGGCTCCAAGAGACCCAGTACTTC.

V usage is TRBV6-5 and J usage is TRBJ2-5, with TRBD2 matching over 10 bases. CDR1 is MNHEY and CDR2 is SVGAGI in the germline V gene. Germline trimming cut 5 bases from V and 5 bases from J; bases unmatched to any gene: 5. The CDR3 has 14 amino acids. The CDR3 sequence is CASSRAGGRETQYF. The DNA for the CDR3 is TGTGCCAGCAGTCGAGCGGGGGGGCGGGAGACCCAGTACTTC.

The V call is TRBV14, the J call TRBJ2-3; 7 bases match TRBD2. V was clipped by 3 bases and J by 0 bases; unmatched bases: 6. In germline, CDR1 is SGHDN, CDR2 FVKESK. This CDR3 spans 16 amino acids. CDR3 sequence: CASSQWDYPSTDTQYF. In DNA form, the CDR3 reads TGTGCCAGCAGCCAGTGGGACTACCCTAGCACAGATACGCAGTATTTT. The full variable domain, completed using reference TRBV14 and TRBJ2-3, is EAGVTQFPSHSVIEKGQTVTLRCDPISGHDNLYWYRRVMGKEIKFLLHFVKESKQDESGMPNNRFLAERTGGTYSTLKVQPAELEDSGVYFCASSQWDYPSTDTQYFGPGTRLTVL.

The V call is TRBV6-5, the J call TRBJ1-1; D not resolved. This CDR3 has 14 amino acids. Trimming removed 0 bases at V and 6 bases at J, with 11 bases between. Per the germline V gene, CDR1 is MNHEY and CDR2 is SVGAGI. As DNA, the CDR3 is TGTGCCAGCAGTTACTCGACAAATCAAGCTGAAGCTTTCTTT. It translates to CASSYSTNQAEAFF.

The chain links TRBV2 to TRBJ1-1; no firm D call. V lost 5 bases to trimming and J lost 6 bases, with 10 bases between them. Germline V gives CDR1 SNHLY, CDR2 FYNNEI. This CDR3 has 12 amino acids. The DNA for the CDR3 is TGTGCCAGCAGTACCGAGGGATCTGAAGCTTTCTTT. Protein product: CASSTEGSEAFF.

The V gene is TRBV19, the J gene TRBJ1-3, with a weak D call TRBD1 (6 bases). Deletions cut 9 bases from V and 2 bases from J, with 14 bases between. The CDR3 consists of 14 residues. CDR1 is LNHDA, CDR2 SQIVND, per germline (reference sequence). CDR3 residues: CASRTGGAGNTIYF. DNA of the CDR3: TGTGCCAGCCGAACGGGGGGCGCTGGAAACACCATATATTTT.

The rearrangement links TRBV19 to TRBJ2-3, with D tentatively TRBD2 (5 bases). Germline CDR1 LNHDA, CDR2 SQIVND (reference sequence). CDR3 length equals 15 residues. The germline V and J ends were trimmed by 3 bases and 0 bases, with 10 bases remaining between them. The CDR3 loop is CASSIGGGSTDTQYF. CDR3 DNA: TGTGCCAGTAGTATCGGAGGCGGTAGCACAGATACGCAGTATTTT. Full variable domain (outside the CDR3, taken from reference TRBV19 and TRBJ2-3): DGGITQSPKYLFRKEGQNVTLSCEQNLNHDAMYWYRQDPGQGLRLIYYSQIVNDFQKGDIAEGYSVSREKKESFPLTVTSAQKNPTAFYLCASSIGGGSTDTQYFGPGTRLTVL.

The genes are TRBV6-6 and TRBJ1-3; 8 bases are shared with TRBD1. CDR3 size: 16 residues. The V and J ends lost 0 bases and 4 bases, in that order; junction bases with no gene match: 5. Germline V gene data show CDR1 as MNHNY and CDR2 as SVGAGI (reference sequence). CDR3 sequence (DNA): TGTGCCAGCAGTTACTCCCCAGGGGGCCGGGGAAACACCATATATTTT. This gives the protein CASSYSPGGRGNTIYF.

The gene calls are TRBV18 and TRBJ2-5; 9 nucleotides agree with TRBD2. The CDR3 extends over 15 amino acids. CDR1 and CDR2 (germline): KGHSH, LQKENI. J lost 2 bases, V lost 0 bases, and 1 base had no gene match. The CDR3 region has the DNA TGTGCCAGCTCACCACCTAGCGGGAGACAAGAGACCCAGTACTTC. This translates into CASSPPSGRQETQYF.

V is TRBV19 and J is TRBJ1-1, with D possibly matching TRBD1 (5 bases). Germline values: CDR1 LNHDA, CDR2 SQIVND (reference sequence). V was clipped by 2 bases and J by 0 bases, with 7 bases between them. This CDR3 region has 14 residues. The CDR3 loop is CASSIRQLNTEAFF. CDR3 nucleotide sequence: TGTGCCAGTAGTATAAGACAGCTGAACACTGAAGCTTTCTTT.